The 26 T cell receptor beta chains given below trace back to one sample, sequenced in a study of blood T cell repertoires in COVID-19. Assay: immunoSEQ multiplex PCR; the TCRdb copy retains only in-frame clones and omits some. The sample consists of 200,000 to 250,000 clones, about 85% of them appearing once. The sequenced sample consisted of peripheral blood. These receptors came from a woman in her late teens or twenties who had recovered from COVID-19.

V gene TRBV7-2 combines with J gene TRBJ2-5; D is perhaps TRBD2 (6 bases). Germline V gene sequence: CDR1 SGHTA, CDR2 FQGNSA. CDR3 length: 15 residues. Trimming took off 5 bases at V and 2 bases at J, with 15 bases between the two ends. CDR3 protein: CASSVPSGLQETQYF. CDR3 coding DNA: TGTGCCAGCAGCGTCCCCAGCGGGCTTCAAGAGACCCAGTACTTC.

This chain links TRBV14 with TRBJ2-5; 9 bases line up with TRBD1. The CDR3 totals 15 residues. The V gene's germline CDR1 is SGHDN and CDR2 FVKESK. Germline trimming cut 5 bases from V and 4 bases from J; bases unmatched to any gene: 8. The CDR3 loop reads CASSFYRGQGETQYF. The CDR3 DNA reads as TGTGCCAGCAGCTTCTACAGGGGGCAGGGAGAGACCCAGTACTTC.

This chain joins TRBV19 and TRBJ2-2; possibly TRBD2 for D (5 bases). V lost 5 bases and J 6 bases, leaving 7 bases between the germline ends. The CDR3 sequence is 12 residues long. Germline values: CDR1 LNHDA, CDR2 SQIVND (reference sequence). The CDR3 sequence is CASSLGAGELFF. The CDR3 DNA follows: TGTGCCAGTAGTCTCGGGGCCGGGGAGCTGTTTTTT.

This clone was seen only once. V gene TRBV7-3 combines with J gene TRBJ2-7, with 8 bases fitting TRBD2. With V trimmed by 3 bases and J by 4 bases, 5 bases remained unmatched. Germline CDR1 is SGHTA and CDR2 is FQGTGA. This CDR3 is 14 amino acids long. CDR3 residues: CASSFTGGPYEQYF. DNA of the CDR3: TGTGCCAGCAGCTTCACGGGAGGGCCATACGAGCAGTACTTC.

This clone was recorded only once. V is TRBV12-5 and J is TRBJ1-1; TRBD1 matches at 7 bases. The CDR3 contains 14 residues. Germline V gene data show CDR1 as LGHNT and CDR2 as FRNRAP. Trimming cost V 0 bases and J 5 bases; bases outside gene matches: 3. CDR3 sequence (DNA): TGTGCTAGTGGTTTGGTCACAGGGGTTACTGAAGCTTTCTTT. The encoded protein is CASGLVTGVTEAFF.

This clone has only one observation. The chain joins TRBV9 to TRBJ1-2, with a tentative D call TRBD1 (5 bases). The CDR3 has 19 residues. V lost 2 bases and J 0 bases, leaving 23 bases between the germline ends. CDR1 is SGDLS, CDR2 YYNGEE, per germline. The CDR3 region has the DNA TGTGCCAGCAGCGTGGGTGGTGGGGGAGGGTACGGAGCTAACTATGGCTACACCTTC. Translated: CASSVGGGGGYGANYGYTF.

DNA of the CDR3: TGTGCCATAGCGGGAGTAACAGATACGCAGTATTTT. Its translation: CAIAGVTDTQYF. J is TRBJ2-3 and V is TRBV6-5, with 9 bases matching TRBD2. V shed 10 bases, J shed 3 bases, and the junction held 2 bases outside the gene matches. The CDR3 contains 12 residues. Germline V CDR1 and CDR2: MNHEY, SVGAGI.

The gene calls are TRBV5-5 and TRBJ2-6; no firm D call. This CDR3 is built from 16 residues. Germline assignment: CDR1 SGHKS and CDR2 YYEKEE (reference sequence). V was clipped by 0 bases and J by 0 bases, with 7 bases between them. CDR3 region: CASSLEPPSGANVLTF. For the CDR3, the DNA is TGTGCCAGCAGCTTGGAGCCGCCCTCTGGGGCCAACGTCCTGACTTTC.

The J gene is TRBJ2-1, the V gene TRBV5-5, with 7 positions matching TRBD1. V gave up 3 bases and J gave up 6 bases; unmatched junction bases: 12. The CDR3 has 16 amino acids. Germline V gene data show CDR1 as SGHKS and CDR2 as YYEKEE (reference sequence). This chain's CDR3 is CASSSEAGTDINEQFF. The CDR3 DNA reads TGTGCCAGCAGCTCCGAAGCCGGGACAGATATCAATGAGCAGTTCTTC.

As for this clone: This CDR3 is also generated by other DNA sequences in the sample. This chain connects TRBV19 to TRBJ2-7; 11 bases match TRBD2. J lost 0 bases, V lost 6 bases, and 4 bases had no gene match. CDR1 is LNHDA, CDR2 SQIVND, per germline (reference sequence). The CDR3 runs 15 residues. CDR3 amino acids: CASSTTSGSSYEQYF. CDR3 nucleotide sequence: TGTGCCAGTAGCACAACTAGCGGGAGCTCCTACGAGCAGTACTTC.

This rearrangement joins TRBV7-2 to TRBJ2-7, with 8 bases lining up with TRBD1. V lost 5 bases, J lost 6 bases, and 12 bases stayed unmatched. The CDR3 is made up of 15 amino acids. Germline V gives CDR1 SGHTA, CDR2 FQGNSA. In DNA form, the CDR3 reads TGTGCCAGCAGCCCCCGGACAGGGATTACGGTCGAGCAGTACTTC. Translation gives CASSPRTGITVEQYF.

This sequence joins TRBV2 and TRBJ1-2; TRBD1 matches at 11 bases. From germline, CDR1 is SNHLY and CDR2 FYNNEI. J gave up 4 bases and V 6 bases, and 7 bases lay outside the gene matches. The CDR3 totals 15 residues. CDR3 residues: CASRRGTGGIYGYTF. The CDR3, as DNA: TGTGCCAGCAGGAGGGGGACAGGGGGGATCTATGGCTACACCTTC.

J is TRBJ2-7 and V is TRBV12-3 or TRBV12-4; D not resolved. The CDR3 contains 11 residues. V dropped 6 bases and J dropped 6 bases, with 9 bases sitting between them. CDR3 region: CASSYLLEQYF. DNA for the CDR3: TGTGCCAGCAGCTACTTACTCGAGCAGTACTTC.

The chain joins TRBV19 to TRBJ1-3; a weak D match, TRBD1 (5 bases). The germline V gene encodes CDR1 LNHDA and CDR2 SQIVND (reference sequence). V was pared by 5 bases and J by 4 bases, with 9 bases between. The CDR3 runs 13 residues. CDR3 bases: TGTGCCAGTAGTGGGGCAGCGGGAAACACCATATATTTT. Its translation: CASSGAAGNTIYF.

J is TRBJ2-7 and V is TRBV9; 8 positions match TRBD2. This CDR3 is 18 amino acids long. J lost 2 bases, V lost 1 base, and 14 bases had no gene match. Germline V lookup: CDR1 SGDLS, CDR2 YYNGEE. DNA of the CDR3: TGTGCCAGCAGCGTATCCCCCACAGTAACTAGCGGTACCTACGAGCAGTACTTC. This translates into CASSVSPTVTSGTYEQYF.

In this sample, this clone turned up a few times. V gene TRBV2 combines with J gene TRBJ1-5; no clear D gene. V was shortened by 7 bases and J by 6 bases, with 10 bases between the two germline ends. Germline CDR1 reads SNHLY; CDR2 reads FYNNEI. This CDR3 is built from 12 residues. The CDR3 region is CASTAGGQPQHF. The DNA for the CDR3 is TGTGCCAGCACGGCGGGAGGTCAGCCCCAGCATTTT.

The J gene is TRBJ2-1, the V gene TRBV4-3; D may be TRBD2 (6 bases). This CDR3 contains 14 residues. V was pared by 4 bases and J by 9 bases, with 16 bases between. CDR1 and CDR2 (germline): LGHNA, YSLEER. CDR3 residues: CASSPGTGESEQFF. The CDR3 nucleotides read TGCGCCAGCAGCCCAGGCACGGGGGAAAGTGAGCAGTTCTTC.

The rearrangement uses TRBV12-5 and TRBJ2-5; no clear D. V lost 0 bases and J 2 bases, leaving 16 bases between the germline ends. Germline lookup yields CDR1 LGHNT and CDR2 FRNRAP. The CDR3 totals 17 residues. The CDR3 region has the DNA TGTGCTAGTGGTTTGGTACTCCGAGCCGACTGGCAAGAGACCCAGTACTTC. Translating it yields CASGLVLRADWQETQYF.

This chain links TRBV21-1 with TRBJ1-3; the DNA was not compared with TRBD1, the D call given in the table. TRBV21-1 is flagged as a pseudogene. The CDR3 contains 15 residues. CDR3 amino acids: CASSKRGQAGNTIYF. The CDR3 DNA sequence: TGTGCCAGCAGCAAGAGAGGACAGGCTGGAAACACCATATATTTT.

The genes are TRBV5-6 and TRBJ2-7; D is perhaps TRBD2 (6 bases). Germline V gene lookup returns CDR1 SGHDT and CDR2 YYEEEE. The CDR3 extends over 13 amino acids. Trimming stripped 4 bases from V and 0 bases from J, with 8 bases between. CDR3 protein: CASSRGSSYEQYF. The DNA of the CDR3 is TGTGCCAGCAGCCGGGGGAGCTCCTACGAGCAGTACTTC.

This clone appeared a few times. The gene calls are TRBV7-9 and TRBJ1-3, with a possible D match to TRBD1 (6 bases). Trimming removed 11 bases at V and 0 bases at J, with 20 bases between. In germline, CDR1 is SEHNR, CDR2 FQNEAQ (reference sequence). The CDR3 runs to 16 residues. DNA for the CDR3: TGTGCCGTCAGGGGTTTTGGACAACGCTCTGGAAACACCATATATTTT. It codes for CAVRGFGQRSGNTIYF.

This clone was seen only a few times. CDR3 protein: CASSYRLASYEQYF. Here the CDR3 DNA reads TGTGCCAGCAGTTACCGACTAGCCTCCTACGAGCAGTACTTC. The genes are TRBV6-2 or TRBV6-3 and TRBJ2-7; 7 bases agree with TRBD2. Germline V gene data show CDR1 as MNHEY and CDR2 as SVGEGT. V trimming: 2 bases; J trimming: 0 bases; junction bases outside the gene matches: 1. This CDR3 comprises 14 residues.

The chain recombines TRBV18 with TRBJ2-1, with 11 bases fitting TRBD2. The J segment lost 6 bases and the V segment lost 0 bases, leaving 1 base of the junction unmatched. Germline assignment: CDR1 KGHSH and CDR2 LQKENI. CDR3 length: 15 residues. The CDR3 reads CASSPPLAGGNEQFF. For the CDR3, the DNA is TGTGCCAGCTCACCACCCCTAGCGGGAGGCAATGAGCAGTTCTTC.

The rearrangement joins TRBV30 to TRBJ1-6; D call uncertain. Germline assignment: CDR1 GTSNPN and CDR2 SVGIG (reference sequence). The CDR3 runs to 12 residues. The CDR3 loop is CAADSMGSPLHF. For the CDR3, the DNA is TGTGCTGCGGACTCCATGGGGTCACCCCTCCACTTT.

The chain uses TRBV5-1 and TRBJ2-5, with 8 bases aligning to TRBD1. Looked up from germline, CDR1 is SGHRS and CDR2 is YFSETQ. With V trimmed by 4 bases and J by 5 bases, 13 bases remained unmatched. The CDR3 is made up of 16 amino acids. The CDR3 here is CASSDTRTGRTETQYF. The CDR3 DNA reads as TGCGCCAGCAGCGATACCCGGACAGGGAGGACGGAGACCCAGTACTTC.

The chain uses TRBV12-3 or TRBV12-4 and TRBJ2-7; D uncertain. V lost 5 bases to trimming and J lost 9 bases, with 11 bases between them. This CDR3 has 11 residues. For the CDR3, the DNA is TGTGCCAGCAGTGTCCAAATTAGGCAGTACTTC. This sequence encodes CASSVQIRQYF.